A single sample gave rise to the 21 T cell receptor beta chains below, sequenced in a study of T cells after yellow fever vaccination. TCRdb reprocessed the 5' RACE reads via MiXCR and lists one record per CDR3 protein. The sample lists about 350,000 distinct CDR3 sequences; 12% were seen once. Source: CD4+ T cells sorted from PBMCs, taken 15 days after the yellow fever booster vaccination. The source is a man aged 18 to 35 who received the YFV17D yellow fever vaccine.

This clonotype has a handful of counts. DNA for the CDR3: TGTGCCAGCAGCTTGAACACGGTTGCTGTTAGCTCTGGAAACACCATATATTTT. Its protein is CASSLNTVAVSSGNTIYF. The gene calls are TRBV7-2 and TRBJ1-3, with D unclear. The germline gives CDR1 SGHTA, CDR2 FQGNSA. The CDR3 has 18 residues. Trimming removed 3 bases from V and 0 bases from J, with 18 bases in between.

This clonotype was recorded at least ten times. V is TRBV2 and J is TRBJ2-7; 7 nucleotides agree with TRBD1. CDR1 is SNHLY, CDR2 FYNNEI, per germline. The CDR3 covers 14 residues. The V and J ends lost 6 bases and 8 bases, in that order; junction bases with no gene match: 13. The CDR3 DNA is TGTGCCAGCAGCCTAGACAGGGATCTTAAAAAGCAGTACTTC. This sequence encodes CASSLDRDLKKQYF.

This clonotype appeared a few times. This chain joins TRBV4-3 and TRBJ1-2; D remains ambiguous. Trimming pared 0 bases from V and 1 base from J, leaving 3 bases between. The CDR3 is 13 residues long. Germline assignment: CDR1 LGHNA and CDR2 YSLEER. This CDR3 is CASSQEVNYGYTF. The CDR3 coding sequence is TGCGCCAGCAGCCAAGAGGTTAACTATGGCTACACCTTC.

The chain couples TRBV6-1 to TRBJ1-2; possibly TRBD1 for D (5 bases). Germline CDR1 and CDR2: MNHNS and SASEGT. This CDR3 has 15 residues. Trimming removed 3 bases at V and 5 bases at J, with 16 bases between. CDR3 nucleotide sequence: TGTGCCAGCAGTGACCCCGGAGGGACGGAGTATGGCTACACCTTC. Amino acids: CASSDPGGTEYGYTF.

This clonotype was counted only a few times. At one boundary the junction diverges from the germline segment, which might be a read error. The chain links TRBV7-7 to TRBJ1-1, with D maybe TRBD1 (5 bases). The CDR3 length is 15 residues. The germline V gene has CDR1 SSHAT and CDR2 FNYEAQ (reference sequence). CDR3 in amino acids: CASSPTPTGATEAFF. For the CDR3, the DNA is TGTGCTAGCAGCCCGACCCCAACAGGAGCCACTGAAGCTTTCTTT.

There are a few counts of this clonotype. This chain joins TRBV6-1 and TRBJ2-2; possible D gene TRBD2, 6 bases. Germline-derived CDR1 and CDR2 are MNHNS and SASEGT. Trimming stripped 5 bases from V and 4 bases from J, with 14 bases between. The CDR3 spans 15 residues. This chain's CDR3 is CASSTASAGTGELFF. CDR3 coding DNA: TGTGCCAGCAGTACTGCTAGCGCTGGCACCGGGGAGCTGTTTTTT.

The J gene is TRBJ2-4, the V gene TRBV5-1; TRBD1 might be the D (5 bases). CDR3 size: 15 residues. Germline V lookup: CDR1 SGHRS, CDR2 YFSETQ. Trimming removed 4 bases from V and 1 base from J, with 12 bases in between. CDR3 sequence reads: CASSISSGAKNIQYF. CDR3 DNA sequence: TGCGCCAGCAGCATCTCTTCAGGGGCCAAAAACATTCAGTACTTC. The whole variable domain, filled in from reference TRBV5-1 and TRBJ2-4, reads KAGVTQTPRYLIKTRGQQVTLSCSPISGHRSVSWYQQTPGQGLQFLFEYFSETQRNKGNFPGRFSGRQFSNSRSEMNVSTLELGDSALYLCASSISSGAKNIQYFGAGTRLSVL.

This clonotype was counted at least ten times. The genes are TRBV7-6 and TRBJ2-3; D remains unclear. The germline V and J ends were trimmed by 5 bases and 14 bases, with 17 bases remaining between them. Per germline, CDR1 SGHVS and CDR2 FNYEAQ. The CDR3 totals 12 residues. CDR3 sequence: CASSPSVARLYF. Here the CDR3 DNA reads TGTGCCAGCAGCCCATCGGTGGCCCGGTTGTATTTT.

A few counts support this clonotype. The chain combines TRBV10-1 with TRBJ2-7; TRBD2 matches 10 bases. CDR1 is WNHNN, CDR2 SYGVQD, per germline (reference sequence). Unmatched junction bases numbered 3, after V lost 5 bases and J lost 2 bases. The CDR3 length is 14 residues. The CDR3: CASSPSGGTYEQYF. The CDR3 region has the DNA TGCGCCAGCAGTCCTAGCGGGGGTACCTACGAGCAGTACTTC.

The chain is built from TRBV7-3 and TRBJ1-1, with 7 bases that match TRBD1. The CDR3 runs to 13 residues. V lost 5 bases, J lost 3 bases, and 3 bases stayed unmatched. Per the germline V gene, CDR1 is SGHTA and CDR2 is FQGTGA. The CDR3 spells CASSQGTDTEAFF. The CDR3 region has the DNA TGTGCCAGCAGCCAGGGGACAGACACTGAAGCTTTCTTT.

This chain links TRBV11-2 with TRBJ1-2; D remains unclear. Trimming took off 1 base at V and 2 bases at J, with 8 bases between the two ends. The CDR3 runs 14 residues. Germline loops: CDR1 SGHAT, CDR2 FQNNGV. CDR3 amino acids: CASSLGAQNYGYTF. For the CDR3, the DNA is TGTGCCAGCAGCTTAGGGGCCCAAAACTATGGCTACACCTTC.

This clonotype was observed a few times. The chain joins TRBV6-2 or TRBV6-3 to TRBJ1-1; D call uncertain. The CDR3 extends over 13 amino acids. V was trimmed by 3 bases and J by 6 bases, leaving 11 bases between them. Looked up from germline, CDR1 is MNHEY and CDR2 is SVGEGT. The CDR3, as DNA: TGTGCCAGCAGTTATGTATACGTGGCTGAAGCTTTCTTT. The encoded protein is CASSYVYVAEAFF.

The rearrangement joins TRBV5-1 to TRBJ1-2; a weak D match, TRBD1 (5 bases). Trimming took off 6 bases at V and 6 bases at J, with 21 bases between the two ends. This CDR3 is 15 amino acids long. CDR1 is SGHRS, CDR2 YFSETQ, per germline. The CDR3 reads CASTSTTAALNGYTF. CDR3 coding DNA: TGCGCCAGCACCAGTACGACAGCGGCCCTAAATGGCTACACCTTC.

This clonotype was recorded many times. The rearrangement links TRBV7-2 to TRBJ2-1, with a weak D call TRBD2 (6 bases). Germline-derived CDR1 and CDR2 are SGHTA and FQGNSA. Trimming took 3 bases from V and 4 from J, leaving 10 bases between them. The CDR3 has 14 amino acids. CDR3 DNA sequence: TGTGCCAGCAGCTTGACGGGAGAGTACAATGAGCAGTTCTTC. It yields the protein CASSLTGEYNEQFF. Full variable domain (missing parts from reference TRBV7-2 and TRBJ2-1): GAGVSQSPSNKVTEKGKDVELRCDPISGHTALYWYRQSLGQGLEFLIYFQGNSAPDKSGLPSDRFSAERTGGSVSTLTIQRTQQEDSAVYLCASSLTGEYNEQFFGPGTRLTVL.

This clonotype was counted between two and nine times. The chain has TRBV10-3 and TRBJ1-2, with D tentatively TRBD1 (6 bases). In germline, CDR1 is ENHRY, CDR2 SYGVKD. V lost 7 bases, J lost 2 bases, and 8 bases lay in between. The CDR3 has 12 residues. The CDR3 region is CAINQGNYGYTF. The CDR3 DNA sequence: TGTGCCATCAACCAGGGGAACTATGGCTACACCTTC.

This CDR3 is CASNRREGHLYNEQFF. For the CDR3, the DNA is TGTGCCAGCAACCGCCGGGAGGGGCACCTCTACAATGAGCAGTTCTTC. The chain combines TRBV6-2 or TRBV6-3 with TRBJ2-1; 8 bases are shared with TRBD2. V trimming: 7 bases; J trimming: 3 bases; junction bases outside the gene matches: 11. From germline, CDR1 is MNHEY and CDR2 SVGEGT. The CDR3 extends over 16 amino acids.

This clonotype has a handful of counts. The chain has TRBV20-1 and TRBJ2-1; weak D call: TRBD1 (7 bases). Trimming stripped 1 base from V and 6 bases from J, with 19 bases between. CDR3 length equals 16 residues. Per germline, CDR1 DFQATT and CDR2 SNEGSKA (reference sequence). The CDR3 reads CSARGPARGAANEQFF. In nucleotides, the CDR3 is TGCAGTGCTAGAGGACCAGCCAGGGGGGCGGCCAATGAGCAGTTCTTC.

This clonotype appeared once. The rearrangement uses TRBV4-2 and TRBJ1-4; 8 nucleotides agree with TRBD1. J lost 8 bases, V lost 0 bases, and 8 bases had no gene match. Germline V gene data show CDR1 as LGHNA and CDR2 as YNFKEQ. The CDR3 sequence is 16 residues long. Written as DNA, the CDR3 is TGTGCCAGCAGCCAAGATTATGACAGGGGTTACGAAAAACTGTTTTTT. Translating it yields CASSQDYDRGYEKLFF.

V usage is TRBV5-1 and J usage is TRBJ1-2; TRBD1 might be the D (6 bases). Germline CDR1 and CDR2: SGHRS and YFSETQ. V shed 6 bases and J shed 8 bases, with 14 bases lying between them. The CDR3 consists of 12 residues. The CDR3 DNA sequence: TGCGCCAGCAATCGGGGGCGCGGAGGCTACACCTTC. Translating gives CASNRGRGGYTF.

This sequence joins TRBV7-3 and TRBJ2-2; D gene uncertain. The germline CDR1 and CDR2 sequences are SGHTA and FQGTGA. This CDR3 spans 15 amino acids. V gave up 1 base and J gave up 7 bases, with 13 bases separating them. DNA for the CDR3: TGTGCCAGCAGCTTAATCCCCAGGTCTGGCGGGGAGCTGTTTTTT. This sequence encodes CASSLIPRSGGELFF.

A word on this clonotype: The junction and the germline gene differ at one end; a read error may be behind it. J is TRBJ2-3 and V is TRBV3-1; 8 nucleotides agree with TRBD2. CDR1 LGHDT and CDR2 YNNKEL come from the germline V gene (reference sequence). This CDR3 has 14 residues. Written as DNA, the CDR3 is TGTGCCAACAGCCATAGCGGGGCAACAGATACGCAGTATTTT. Translating it yields CANSHSGATDTQYF.